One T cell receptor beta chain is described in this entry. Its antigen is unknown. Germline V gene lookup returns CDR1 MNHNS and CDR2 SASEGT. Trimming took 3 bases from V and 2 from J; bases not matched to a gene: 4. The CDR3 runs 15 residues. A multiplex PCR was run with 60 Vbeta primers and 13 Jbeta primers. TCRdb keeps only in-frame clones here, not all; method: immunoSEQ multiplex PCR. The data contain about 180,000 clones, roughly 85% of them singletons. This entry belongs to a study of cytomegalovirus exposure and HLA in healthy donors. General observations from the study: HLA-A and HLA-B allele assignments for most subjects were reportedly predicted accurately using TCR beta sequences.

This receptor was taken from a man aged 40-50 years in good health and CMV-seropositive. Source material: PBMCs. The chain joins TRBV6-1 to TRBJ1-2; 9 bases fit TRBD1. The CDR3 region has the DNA TGTGCCAGCAGTGATATTGGGACAGGGAACTATGGCTACACCTTC. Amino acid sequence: CASSDIGTGNYGYTF.